The present entry profiles one T cell receptor beta chain with its context. Its antigen is not known. V lost 5 bases and J 15 bases, leaving 17 bases between the germline ends. The germline CDR1 and CDR2 sequences are SGHRS and YFSETQ. The CDR3 runs to 12 residues. Stated time point: recipient sample about 28 days before transplant, after cytoreduction. The entry originates in a study of T cell clonotyping in hematopoietic cell transplantation. Study-wide background: Recipients' pretransplant samples followed cytoreduction. Points from the study as a whole: Recipient TCR diversity dropped after transplant; expanded clonotypes rose from day 30 to 180.

Sequenced by immunoSEQ multiplex PCR; TCRdb stores in-frame clones only, minus some. The sample holds roughly 30,000 clones, 82% seen once. The sequence was obtained from a man aged 35 to 55 with acute myeloid leukemia. Some clones in this sample may be carry-over from other donors' samples. The source material was peripheral blood mononuclear cells, sampled before stem cell transplant. This chain joins TRBV5-1 and TRBJ1-4; a weak D match, TRBD1 (5 bases). CDR3 region: CASSGDGAFMFF. The CDR3 coding sequence is TGCGCCAGCAGTGGGGACGGAGCTTTTATGTTTTTT. The full variable domain, with the rest looked up from reference TRBV5-1 and TRBJ1-4, is KAGVTQTPRYLIKTRGQQVTLSCSPISGHRSVSWYQQTPGQGLQFLFEYFSETQRNKGNFPGRFSGRQFSNSRSEMNVSTLELGDSALYLCASSGDGAFMFFGSGTQLSVL.